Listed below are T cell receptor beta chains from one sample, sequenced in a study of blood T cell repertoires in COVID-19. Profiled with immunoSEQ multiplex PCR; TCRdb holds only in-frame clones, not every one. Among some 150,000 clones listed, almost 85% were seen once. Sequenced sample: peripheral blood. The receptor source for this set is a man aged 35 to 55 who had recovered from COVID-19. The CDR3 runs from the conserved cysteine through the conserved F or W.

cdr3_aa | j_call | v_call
CASSGSIGAGEKLFF | TRBJ1-4 | TRBV19
CASSSTRDANEKLFF | TRBJ1-4 | TRBV7-9
CASSGDSRAEAFF | TRBJ1-1 | TRBV7-9
CASSYRGQVYGYTF | TRBJ1-2 | TRBV6-5
CASSSLAGNTGELFF | TRBJ2-2 | TRBV5-4
CASSLVKDRGHEQYF | TRBJ2-7 | TRBV28
CASSEFGSSGSDEQFF | TRBJ2-1 | TRBV25-1
CASSQVLNAPQETQYF | TRBJ2-5 | TRBV3-1/TRBV3-2
CASSHLTSGGLGDEQFF | TRBJ2-1 | TRBV4-2
CASSPELAGGRNTGELFF | TRBJ2-2 | TRBV5-4
CASSLPGWSNQPQHF | TRBJ1-5 | TRBV28
CASRTVSYGYTF | TRBJ1-2 | TRBV19
CASSAGVYEQFF | TRBJ2-1 | TRBV11-3
CASSFRTDNSPLHF | TRBJ1-6 | TRBV7-2
CASTPQRNTGELFF | TRBJ2-2 | TRBV25-1
CASSQGQRTDTQYF | TRBJ2-3 | TRBV5-1
CASSFDRVTEAFF | TRBJ1-1 | TRBV5-4
CASSLAGGGTQYF | TRBJ2-5 | TRBV5-1
CASSQASGSSYNEQFF | TRBJ2-1 | TRBV4-2
CASSESGQPQHF | TRBJ1-5 | TRBV19
CASSLEGGLKAFF | TRBJ1-1 | TRBV7-9
CASSQDPSTGWEDTQYF | TRBJ2-3 | TRBV3-1/TRBV3-2
CASSVGQAVNYGYTF | TRBJ1-2 | TRBV9
CASSPLEGSTEAFF | TRBJ1-1 | TRBV18
CASSNTRSTDTQYF | TRBJ2-3 | TRBV27
CASSETGGTYNEQFF | TRBJ2-1 | TRBV7-6
CASSLRGVGAYGYTF | TRBJ1-2 | TRBV13
CASSSRTSGGSDTQYF | TRBJ2-3 | TRBV7-2
CASSLPGMNTEAFF | TRBJ1-1 | TRBV5-8
CSASSRAGGYTF | TRBJ1-2 | TRBV20-1
CASSFTGGSYEQYF | TRBJ2-7 | TRBV7-2
CAWSVPAGYYEQYF | TRBJ2-7 | TRBV30
CASSRSGMNTEAFF | TRBJ1-1 | TRBV11-3
CAIQSGSTDTQYF | TRBJ2-3 | TRBV10-3
CASRVDRGSSYEQYF | TRBJ2-7 | TRBV2
CASSNKETQYF | TRBJ2-5 | TRBV3-1/TRBV3-2
CASSVIRAQLGEAFF | TRBJ1-1 | TRBV6-1
CASSQGQIPDTQYF | TRBJ2-3 | TRBV3-1/TRBV3-2
CASSSSTGGETQYF | TRBJ2-5 | TRBV7-6
CASSSRGYGYTF | TRBJ1-2 | TRBV5-4
CASSLVEQGGDEQYF | TRBJ2-7 | TRBV28
CASGLAGSDEQFF | TRBJ2-1 | TRBV7-2
CASRDLGRTYGYTF | TRBJ1-2 | TRBV27
CASEGDRDQPQHF | TRBJ1-5 | TRBV2